This T cell receptor beta chain was captured in a study of regulatory T cells in long-lasting Graves disease. Study details: The study enrolled newly diagnosed Graves' patients on antithyroid drugs under 3 months.

Stated time point: newly diagnosed GD, antithyroid drugs for less than 3 months. Preparation of the TCR library used RNA extracted from PBMCs. American Thyroid Association guidelines served as the basis for diagnosing Graves' disease. A roughly 8.1-milliliter sample of peripheral blood was drawn into EDTA tubes. This clonotype was counted at least ten times. To make TCR beta libraries, researchers used iRepertoire HTBI primers and Arm-PCR of CDR3 regions. Authors' data handling: In the combined samples, around 60 TRBV and 14 to 15 TRBJ segments were identified. MiXCR, run by TCRdb on the multiplex PCR reads, gives a single entry per CDR3 protein. These V and J calls rely on TCRdb rather than the paper's analysis. The table has fewer than 400,000 distinct CDR3 sequences, 15% to 20% seen once. CDR3 size: 14 residues. Trimming shortened V by 6 bases and J by 1 base, and 13 bases separated the two germline ends.

The clonotype originates from a female donor with Graves disease. The material sequenced was peripheral blood mononuclear cells (PBMCs), taken at new diagnosis, from a patient treated with antithyroid drugs. The rearrangement uses TRBV12-3 or TRBV12-4 and TRBJ2-7; weak D call: TRBD1 (6 bases). The CDR3 loop reads CASSSDSTSYEQYF. For the CDR3, the DNA is TGTGCCAGCAGCTCGGACAGTACATCCTACGAGCAGTACTTC.